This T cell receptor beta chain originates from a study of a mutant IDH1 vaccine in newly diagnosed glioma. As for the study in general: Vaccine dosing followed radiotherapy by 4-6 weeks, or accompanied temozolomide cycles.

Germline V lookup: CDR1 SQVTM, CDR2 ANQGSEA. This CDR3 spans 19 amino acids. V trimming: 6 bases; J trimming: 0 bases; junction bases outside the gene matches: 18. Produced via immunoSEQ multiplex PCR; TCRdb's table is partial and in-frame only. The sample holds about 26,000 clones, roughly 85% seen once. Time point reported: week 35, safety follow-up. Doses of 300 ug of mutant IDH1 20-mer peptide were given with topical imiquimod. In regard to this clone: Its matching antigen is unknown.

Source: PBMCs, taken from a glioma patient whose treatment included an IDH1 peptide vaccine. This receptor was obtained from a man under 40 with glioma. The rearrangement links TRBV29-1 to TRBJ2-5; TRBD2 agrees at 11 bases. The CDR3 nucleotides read TGCAGCGTGGGGATCGGGGGACTAGCGGAGTTCTTAAACCAAGAGACCCAGTACTTC. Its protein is CSVGIGGLAEFLNQETQYF.